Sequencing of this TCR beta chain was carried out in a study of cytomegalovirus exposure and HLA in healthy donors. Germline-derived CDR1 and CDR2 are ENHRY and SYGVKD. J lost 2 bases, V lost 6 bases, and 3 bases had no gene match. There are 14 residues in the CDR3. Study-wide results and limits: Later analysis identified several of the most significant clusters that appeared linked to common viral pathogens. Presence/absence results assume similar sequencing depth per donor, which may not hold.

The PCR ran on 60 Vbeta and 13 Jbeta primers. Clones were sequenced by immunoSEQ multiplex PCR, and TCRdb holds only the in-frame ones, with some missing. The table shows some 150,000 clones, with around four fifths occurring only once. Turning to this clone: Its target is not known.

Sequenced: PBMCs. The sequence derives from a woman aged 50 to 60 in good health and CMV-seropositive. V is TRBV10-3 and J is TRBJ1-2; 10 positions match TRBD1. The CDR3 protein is CAIRGQGPNYGYTF. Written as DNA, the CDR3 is TGTGCCATCAGGGGACAGGGGCCAAACTATGGCTACACCTTC.